This T cell receptor beta chain was documented in a study of blood T cell repertoires in COVID-19. Study as a whole: From T cells, B-cell-depleted T cells, or PBMCs came the material, which was cDNA or gDNA.

The protocol was immunoSEQ multiplex PCR, while the TCRdb copy is restricted to in-frame clones and leaves out a portion. The sample records about 140,000 clones, over 70% being singletons. Those enrolled, adults aged 18 to 89 years, came from some 25 US areas. Sequencing was done on a sample of PBMCs or T cells enriched from blood (not recorded which). The sequence was obtained from a middle-aged man in a cohort exposed to, infected with or recovered from COVID-19 (not recorded which).

The CDR3 DNA is TGTGCCACCAGCAGGGACAGGGGGCCTGGGGAGCAGTACTTC. Protein product: CATSRDRGPGEQYF. The chain recombines TRBV15 with TRBJ2-7; 11 bases are shared with TRBD1. CDR3 length: 14 residues. The trim removed 3 bases at V and 7 bases at J, leaving 5 bases unmatched. Germline CDR1 and CDR2: LNHNV and YYDKDF (reference sequence).